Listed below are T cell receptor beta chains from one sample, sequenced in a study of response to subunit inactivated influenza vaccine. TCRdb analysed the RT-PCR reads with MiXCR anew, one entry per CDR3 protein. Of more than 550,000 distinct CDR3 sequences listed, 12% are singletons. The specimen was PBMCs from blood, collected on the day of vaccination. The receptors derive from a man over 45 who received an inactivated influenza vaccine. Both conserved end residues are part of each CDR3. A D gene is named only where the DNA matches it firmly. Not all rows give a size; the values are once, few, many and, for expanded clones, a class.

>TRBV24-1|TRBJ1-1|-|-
CATSDTENTEAFF
TGTGCCACCAGTGATACGGAGAACACTGAAGCTTTCTTT
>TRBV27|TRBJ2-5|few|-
CASSLMWGSRETQYF
TGTGCCAGCAGTTTAATGTGGGGGTCACGGGAGACCCAGTACTTC
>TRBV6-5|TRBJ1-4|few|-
CASSYSRTEWEKLFF
TGTGCCAGCAGTTACTCTCGGACAGAGTGGGAAAAACTGTTTTTT
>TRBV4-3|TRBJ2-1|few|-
CASSGRSALHNEQFF
TGCGCCAGCAGCGGCCGTTCAGCGCTTCACAATGAGCAGTTCTTC
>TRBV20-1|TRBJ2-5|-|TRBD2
CSVGGGAQETQYF
TGCAGTGTCGGCGGGGGGGCCCAAGAGACCCAGTACTTC
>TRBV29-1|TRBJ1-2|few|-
CSVGSGDGYTF
TGCAGCGTGGGATCGGGCGATGGCTACACCTTC
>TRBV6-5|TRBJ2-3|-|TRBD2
CASSYGLAGTDTQYF
TGTGCCAGCAGTTACGGACTAGCGGGGACAGATACGCAGTATTTT
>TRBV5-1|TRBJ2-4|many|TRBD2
CASSQTSLAKNIQYF
TGCGCCAGCAGCCAGACTAGCCTAGCCAAAAACATTCAGTACTTC
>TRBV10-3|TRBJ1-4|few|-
CAISSAGVKEKLFF
TGTGCCATCAGCAGTGCAGGGGTAAAAGAAAAACTGTTTTTT
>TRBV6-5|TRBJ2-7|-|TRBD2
CASSYLRLGRAPEQYF
TGTGCCAGCAGTTACCTTCGACTCGGGAGGGCCCCAGAGCAGTACTTC
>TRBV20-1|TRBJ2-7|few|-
CSATSDAWYEQYF
TGCAGTGCTACATCGGACGCGTGGTACGAGCAGTACTTC
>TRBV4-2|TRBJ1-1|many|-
CASSQETGNTEAFF
TGTGCCAGCAGCCAAGAGACAGGCAACACTGAAGCTTTCTTT
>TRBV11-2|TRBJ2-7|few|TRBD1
CASSSPRQGPYEQYF
TGTGCCAGCAGCTCCCCCCGACAGGGGCCCTACGAGCAGTACTTC
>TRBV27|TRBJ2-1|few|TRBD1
CASSFGGQGTRGEQFF
TGTGCCAGCAGTTTCGGAGGACAGGGAACAAGGGGTGAGCAGTTCTTC
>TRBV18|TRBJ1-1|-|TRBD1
CASSPRTGEVEAFF
TGTGCCAGCTCACCGCGAACAGGGGAAGTTGAAGCTTTCTTT
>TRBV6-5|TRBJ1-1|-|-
CASSYSIGRTEAFF
TGTGCCAGCAGTTACTCGATTGGGCGAACTGAAGCTTTCTTT
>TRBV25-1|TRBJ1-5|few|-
CASSDRWDQPQHF
TGTGCCAGCAGTGACCGTTGGGATCAGCCCCAGCATTTT
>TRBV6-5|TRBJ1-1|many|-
CASSRRGTEAFF
TGTGCCAGCAGCCGCAGGGGCACTGAAGCTTTCTTT
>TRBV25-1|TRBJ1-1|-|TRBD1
CASAQTGVLGTEAFF
TGTGCCAGCGCGCAGACAGGGGTTTTGGGTACTGAAGCTTTCTTT
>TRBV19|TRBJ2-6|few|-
CASSVGISGANVLTF
TGTGCCAGTAGTGTGGGTATCTCTGGGGCCAACGTCCTGACTTTC
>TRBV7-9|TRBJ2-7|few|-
CASSLALADYHEQYF
TGTGCCAGCAGCTTAGCGTTAGCAGACTACCACGAGCAGTACTTC
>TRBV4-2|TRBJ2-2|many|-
CASSQDPGAYTGELFF
TGTGCCAGCAGCCAAGATCCTGGGGCTTATACCGGGGAGCTGTTTTTT
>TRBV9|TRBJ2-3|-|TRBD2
CASSVGAGSDTQYF
TGTGCCAGCAGCGTAGGAGCGGGATCTGATACGCAGTATTTT
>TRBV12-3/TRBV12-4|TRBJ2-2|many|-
CASRFRGSWETGELFF
TGTGCCAGCAGATTTCGAGGATCCTGGGAAACCGGGGAGCTGTTTTTT
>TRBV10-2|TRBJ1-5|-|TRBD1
CASRGGDSLNQPQHF
TGCGCCAGCCGGGGGGGGGACAGCCTAAATCAGCCCCAGCATTTT
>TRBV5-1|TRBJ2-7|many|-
CASSPVPAGTPYEQYF
TGCGCCAGCAGCCCAGTTCCGGCAGGGACGCCCTACGAGCAGTACTTC
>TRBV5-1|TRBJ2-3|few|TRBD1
CASSTGGMDTDTQYF
TGCGCCAGCAGCACAGGGGGCATGGACACAGATACGCAGTATTTT
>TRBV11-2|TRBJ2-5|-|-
CASRSGSSQETQYF
TGTGCCAGCAGGTCCGGGTCTTCCCAAGAGACCCAGTACTTC
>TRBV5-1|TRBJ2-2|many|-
CASSLAGGRGFTGELFF
TGCGCCAGCAGCTTGGCCGGTGGGAGAGGGTTCACCGGGGAGCTGTTTTTT
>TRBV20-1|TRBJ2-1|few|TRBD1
CSAVRQGAWNEQFF
TGCAGTGCAGTAAGACAGGGGGCTTGGAATGAGCAGTTCTTC
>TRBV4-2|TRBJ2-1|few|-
CASSQVGARGEEQFF
TGTGCCAGCAGCCAAGTCGGAGCTAGGGGAGAGGAGCAGTTCTTC
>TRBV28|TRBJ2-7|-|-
CASSLEGGYYEQYF
TGTGCCAGCAGTTTGGAGGGCGGATACTACGAGCAGTACTTC
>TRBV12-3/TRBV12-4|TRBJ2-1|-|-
CASSSRDLKNNEQFF
TGTGCCAGCAGTTCCCGGGACCTTAAAAACAATGAGCAGTTCTTC
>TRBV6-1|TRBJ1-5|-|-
CASSRDPQYQPQHF
TGTGCCAGCAGTCGAGATCCCCAGTATCAGCCCCAGCATTTT
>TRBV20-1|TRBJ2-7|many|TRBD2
CSARNSGSRYEQYF
TGCAGTGCTAGAAATAGCGGGAGTAGGTACGAGCAGTACTTC
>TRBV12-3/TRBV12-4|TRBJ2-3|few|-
CASSLPPILERVSTDTQYF
TGTGCCAGCAGTTTACCGCCGATCCTTGAGAGAGTAAGCACAGATACGCAGTATTTT
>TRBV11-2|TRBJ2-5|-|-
CASSFNTGQETQYF
TGTGCCAGCAGCTTTAACACCGGGCAAGAGACCCAGTACTTC
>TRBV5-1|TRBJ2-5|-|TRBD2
CASSLSPSGTETQYF
TGCGCCAGCAGCCTCTCACCTAGCGGGACAGAGACCCAGTACTTC
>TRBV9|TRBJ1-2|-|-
CASSVATGNYGYTF
TGTGCCAGCAGCGTAGCTACCGGGAACTATGGCTACACCTTC
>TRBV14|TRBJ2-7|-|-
CASSQDSRYEQYF
TGTGCCAGCAGCCAGGACAGTCGCTACGAGCAGTACTTC
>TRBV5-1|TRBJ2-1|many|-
CASSPRIPNNEQFF
TGCGCCAGCAGCCCGCGTATTCCGAACAATGAGCAGTTCTTC
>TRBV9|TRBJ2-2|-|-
CASSVEMRRTNTGELFF
TGTGCCAGCAGCGTAGAGATGCGGCGGACGAACACCGGGGAGCTGTTTTTT